Given below is one TCR beta chain in context. Its antigen remains unidentified. This record comes from a study of blood T cells in healthy people across ages. Overall study results and limits: A roughly linear fall in TCR beta diversity per million T cells was seen with increasing age. Researchers deemed the diversity estimates from one million T cells underestimates.

V was cut by 1 base and J by 12 bases, with 28 bases left in between. Germline-derived CDR1 and CDR2 are SQVTM and ANQGSEA. The CDR3 is 17 amino acids. Alongside a J-beta primer mix, a sample-barcoded 5' primer served in a second PCR lasting roughly 6 to 11 cycles. Each cDNA molecule carried a tag from a template-switch adaptor that contained 12 random nucleotides. A single record per CDR3 protein comes from TCRdb applying MiXCR to the 5' RACE reads. The profile shows some 700,000 distinct CDR3 sequences, about 24% of them singletons. RNA extraction gave at least 5.5 micrograms of total RNA per sample.

Sequencing used blood. The chain has TRBV29-1 and TRBJ2-1, with D perhaps matching TRBD2 (5 bases). The TCR originated in a man between 65 and 85 years old in good health. Here the CDR3 DNA reads TGCAGCGTTGAAGCCCCGGGTAGGCTAGCAGATAATCTGTCGCAGTTCTTC. Its translation: CSVEAPGRLADNLSQFF.